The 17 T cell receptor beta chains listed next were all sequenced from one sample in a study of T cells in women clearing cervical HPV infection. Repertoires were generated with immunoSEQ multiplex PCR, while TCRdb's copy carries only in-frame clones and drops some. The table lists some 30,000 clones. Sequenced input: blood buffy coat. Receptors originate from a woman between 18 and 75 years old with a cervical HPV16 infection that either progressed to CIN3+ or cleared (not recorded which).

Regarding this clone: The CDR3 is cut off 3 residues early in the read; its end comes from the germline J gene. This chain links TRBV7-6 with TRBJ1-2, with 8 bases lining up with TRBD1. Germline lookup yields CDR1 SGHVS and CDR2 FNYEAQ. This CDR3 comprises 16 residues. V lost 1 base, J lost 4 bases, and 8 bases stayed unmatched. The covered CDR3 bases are TGTGCCAGCAGCTTAGGGGCAGAGACAGGGGTCTATGGC. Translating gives CASSLGAETGVYG. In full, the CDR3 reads CASSLGAETGVYGYTF.

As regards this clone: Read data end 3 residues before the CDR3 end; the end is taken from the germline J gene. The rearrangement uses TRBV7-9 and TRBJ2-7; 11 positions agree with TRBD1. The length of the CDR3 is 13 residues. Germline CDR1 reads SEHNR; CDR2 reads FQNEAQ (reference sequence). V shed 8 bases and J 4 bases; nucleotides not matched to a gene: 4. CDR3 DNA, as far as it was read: TGTGCCAGCTCGGACAGGGGGCGATACGAG. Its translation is CASSDRGRYE. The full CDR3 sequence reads CASSDRGRYEQYF. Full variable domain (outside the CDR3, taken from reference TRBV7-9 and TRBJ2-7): DTGVSQNPRHKITKRGQNVTFRCDPISEHNRLYWYRQTLGQGPEFLTYFQNEAQLEKSRLLSDRFSAERPKGSFSTLEIQRTEQGDSAMYLCASSDRGRYEQYFGPGTRLTVT.

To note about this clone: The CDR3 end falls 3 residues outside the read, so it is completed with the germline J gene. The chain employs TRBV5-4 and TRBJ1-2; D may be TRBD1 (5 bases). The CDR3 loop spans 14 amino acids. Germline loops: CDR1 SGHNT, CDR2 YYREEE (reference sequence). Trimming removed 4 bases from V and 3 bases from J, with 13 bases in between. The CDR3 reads CASSRREGDYGYTF. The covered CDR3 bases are TGTGCCAGCAGCCGCAGGGAAGGTGACTATGGC. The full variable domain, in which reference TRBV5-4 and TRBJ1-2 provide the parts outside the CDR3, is ETGVTQSPTHLIKTRGQQVTLRCSSQSGHNTVSWYQQALGQGPQFIFQYYREEENGRGNFPPRFSGLQFPNYSSELNVNALELDDSALYLCASSRREGDYGYTFGSGTRLTVV.

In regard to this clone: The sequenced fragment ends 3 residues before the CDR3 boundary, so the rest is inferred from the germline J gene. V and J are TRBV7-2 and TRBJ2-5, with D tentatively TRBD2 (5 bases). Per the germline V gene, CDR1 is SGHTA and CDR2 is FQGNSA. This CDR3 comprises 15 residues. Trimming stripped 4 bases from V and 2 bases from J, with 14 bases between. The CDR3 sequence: CASSSRTGLQETQYF. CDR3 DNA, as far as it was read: TGTGCCAGCAGCTCGAGAACGGGGTTGCAAGAGACC.

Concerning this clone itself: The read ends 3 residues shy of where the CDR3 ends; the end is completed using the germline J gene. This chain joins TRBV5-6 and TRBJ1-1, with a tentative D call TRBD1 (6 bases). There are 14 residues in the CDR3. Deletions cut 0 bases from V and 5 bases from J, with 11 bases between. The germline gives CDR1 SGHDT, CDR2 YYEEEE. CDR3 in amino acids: CASSLVQGITEAFF. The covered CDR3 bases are TGTGCCAGCAGCTTGGTACAGGGCATTACTGAA.

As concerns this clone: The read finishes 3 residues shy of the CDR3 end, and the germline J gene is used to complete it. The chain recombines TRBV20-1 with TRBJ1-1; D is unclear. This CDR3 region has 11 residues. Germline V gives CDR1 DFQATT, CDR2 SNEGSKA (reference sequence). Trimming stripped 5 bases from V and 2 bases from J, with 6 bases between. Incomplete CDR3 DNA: TGCAGTGCTGAGGTAAACACTGAA. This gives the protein CSAEVNTE. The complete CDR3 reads CSAEVNTEAFF.

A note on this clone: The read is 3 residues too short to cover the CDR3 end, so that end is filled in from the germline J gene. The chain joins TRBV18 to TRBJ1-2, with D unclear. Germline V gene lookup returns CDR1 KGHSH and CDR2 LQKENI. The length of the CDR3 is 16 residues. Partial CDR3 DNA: TGTGCCAGCTCACCAGTACTAGCAGACCGGGCAGATACC. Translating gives CASSPVLADRADT. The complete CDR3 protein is CASSPVLADRADTYTF.

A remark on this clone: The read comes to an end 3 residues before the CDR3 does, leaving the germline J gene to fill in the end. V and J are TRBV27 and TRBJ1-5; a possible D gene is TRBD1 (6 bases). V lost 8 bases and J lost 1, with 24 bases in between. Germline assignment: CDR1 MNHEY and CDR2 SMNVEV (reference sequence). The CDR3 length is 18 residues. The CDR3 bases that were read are TGTGCCAGCGGGAAATACTCATCCGGGACACAAAGCAATCAGCCC. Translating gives CASGKYSSGTQSNQP. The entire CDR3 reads CASGKYSSGTQSNQPQHF.

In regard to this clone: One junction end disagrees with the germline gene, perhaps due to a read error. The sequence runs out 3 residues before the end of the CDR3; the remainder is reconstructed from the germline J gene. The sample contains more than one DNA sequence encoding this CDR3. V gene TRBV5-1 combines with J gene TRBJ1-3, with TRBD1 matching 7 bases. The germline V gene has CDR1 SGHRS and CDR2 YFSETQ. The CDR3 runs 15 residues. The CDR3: CASSLGTASGNTIYF. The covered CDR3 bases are TGCGCCAGCAGCTTAGGGACAGCCTCTGGAAACACG.

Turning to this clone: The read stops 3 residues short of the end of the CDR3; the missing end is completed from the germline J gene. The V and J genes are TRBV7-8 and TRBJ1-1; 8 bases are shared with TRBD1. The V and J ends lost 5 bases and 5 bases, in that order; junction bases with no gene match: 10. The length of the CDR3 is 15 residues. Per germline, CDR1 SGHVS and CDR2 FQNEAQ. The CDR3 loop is CASSLRTGMMTEAFF. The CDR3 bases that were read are TGTGCCAGCAGCCTCCGGACAGGGATGATGACTGAA.

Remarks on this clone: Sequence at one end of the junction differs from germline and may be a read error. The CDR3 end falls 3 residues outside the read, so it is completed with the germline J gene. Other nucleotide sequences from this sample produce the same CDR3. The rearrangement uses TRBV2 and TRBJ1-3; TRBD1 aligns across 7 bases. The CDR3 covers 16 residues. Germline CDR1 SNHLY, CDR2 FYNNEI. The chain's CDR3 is CASSYPQGLPGNTIYF. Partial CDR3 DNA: TGTGCCAGCAGTTACCCACAGGGGCTACCGGGAAACACA.

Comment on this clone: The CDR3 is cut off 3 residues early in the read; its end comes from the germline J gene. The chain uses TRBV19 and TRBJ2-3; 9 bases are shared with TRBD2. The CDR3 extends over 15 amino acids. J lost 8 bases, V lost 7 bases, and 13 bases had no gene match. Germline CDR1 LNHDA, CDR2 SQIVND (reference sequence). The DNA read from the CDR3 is TGTGCCAGTACCCCCTCGGGCGGGGGGGCTGGTACG. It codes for CASTPSGGGAGT. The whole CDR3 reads CASTPSGGGAGTQYF. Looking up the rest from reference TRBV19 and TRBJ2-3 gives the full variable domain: DGGITQSPKYLFRKEGQNVTLSCEQNLNHDAMYWYRQDPGQGLRLIYYSQIVNDFQKGDIAEGYSVSREKKESFPLTVTSAQKNPTAFYLCASTPSGGGAGTQYFGPGTRLTVL.

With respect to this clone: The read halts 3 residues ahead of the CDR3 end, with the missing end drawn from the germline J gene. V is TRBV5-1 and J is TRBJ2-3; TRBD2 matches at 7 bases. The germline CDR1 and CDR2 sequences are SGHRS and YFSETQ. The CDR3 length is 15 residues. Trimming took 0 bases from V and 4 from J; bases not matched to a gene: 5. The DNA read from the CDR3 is TGCGCCAGCAGCTTGGATAGCGGGCTCCCAGATACG. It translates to CASSLDSGLPDT. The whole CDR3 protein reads CASSLDSGLPDTQYF.

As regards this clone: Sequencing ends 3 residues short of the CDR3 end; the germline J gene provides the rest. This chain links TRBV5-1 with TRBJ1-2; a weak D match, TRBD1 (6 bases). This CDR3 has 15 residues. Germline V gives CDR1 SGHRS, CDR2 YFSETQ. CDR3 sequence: CASSIIAGADNDYTF. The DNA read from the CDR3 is TGCGCCAGCAGCATAATAGCGGGGGCCGACAATGAC.

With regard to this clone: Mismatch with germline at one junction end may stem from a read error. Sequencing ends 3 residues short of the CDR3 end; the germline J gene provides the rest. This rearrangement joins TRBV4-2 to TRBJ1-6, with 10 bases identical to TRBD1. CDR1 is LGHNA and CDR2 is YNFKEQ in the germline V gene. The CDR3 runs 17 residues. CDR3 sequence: CASSQISGQGTNSPLHF. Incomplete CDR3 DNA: TGCGCCAGCAGCCAAATTTCGGGACAGGGGACCAATTCACCC.

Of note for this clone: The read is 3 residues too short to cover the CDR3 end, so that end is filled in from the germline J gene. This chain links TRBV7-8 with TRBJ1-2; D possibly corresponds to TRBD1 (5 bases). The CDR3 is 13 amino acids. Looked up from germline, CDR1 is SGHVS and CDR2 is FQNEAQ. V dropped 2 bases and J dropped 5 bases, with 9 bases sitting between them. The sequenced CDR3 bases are TGTGCCAGCAGCTTAAAGGGGTCTTATGGC. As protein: CASSLKGSYG. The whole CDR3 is CASSLKGSYGYTF.

The CDR3 DNA, read in part, is TGTGCCAGCAGTTACCCCGCAGGGGGCCCAAAGCCC. It codes for CASSYPAGGPKP. The CDR3 as a whole reads CASSYPAGGPKPQHF. The rearrangement links TRBV6-2 or TRBV6-3 to TRBJ1-5, with 8 bases fitting TRBD1. With the read ending 3 residues before the CDR3 end, the germline J gene is used to fill in that end. There are 15 residues in the CDR3. Germline V gives CDR1 MNHEY, CDR2 SVGEGT. V dropped 2 bases and J dropped 8; count of bases not matched to a gene: 8.